The 11 T cell receptor beta chains given below trace back to one sample, sequenced in a study of cytomegalovirus exposure and HLA in healthy donors. The PCR used 60 Vbeta and 13 Jbeta primers. Profiling relied on immunoSEQ multiplex PCR, and the TCRdb table lists in-frame clones only, not all of them. Here the sample spans roughly 150,000 clones, roughly 80% being singletons. The sample comprised PBMCs. These receptors all stem from a man aged 50 or older in good health and CMV-seropositive.

The chain uses TRBV5-1 and TRBJ2-5; 7 nucleotides align to TRBD1. The junction had 8 bases not matched to a gene; V was cut back by 3 bases and J by 3 bases. The CDR3 is 15 amino acids. The germline V gene has CDR1 SGHRS and CDR2 YFSETQ. The CDR3 spells CASSSATGIEETQYF. CDR3 coding DNA: TGCGCCAGCAGCTCAGCGACAGGGATTGAAGAGACCCAGTACTTC.

This chain links TRBV28 with TRBJ1-1, with 7 positions matching TRBD1. J lost 0 bases, V lost 3 bases, and 4 bases had no gene match. This CDR3 is 15 amino acids long. Germline CDR1 reads MDHEN; CDR2 reads SYDVKM. This CDR3 reads CASSLGGQLNTEAFF. CDR3 coding DNA: TGTGCCAGCAGTTTGGGGGGACAGCTGAACACTGAAGCTTTCTTT.

This clone was seen just once. The rearrangement links TRBV5-6 to TRBJ1-1, with TRBD1 matching over 7 bases. The CDR3 runs 14 residues. Germline loops: CDR1 SGHDT, CDR2 YYEEEE. The J segment lost 6 bases and the V segment lost 0 bases, leaving 5 bases of the junction unmatched. The CDR3 DNA reads TGTGCCAGCAGCTTGGTAGGGGGCGCGTCTGAAGCTTTCTTT. It yields the protein CASSLVGGASEAFF.

The chain uses TRBV19 and TRBJ2-1, with TRBD1 matching 8 bases. The CDR3 length is 13 residues. V was clipped by 4 bases and J by 9 bases; unmatched bases: 5. CDR1 LNHDA and CDR2 SQIVND come from the germline V gene (reference sequence). CDR3 in amino acids: CASSTTGATEQFF. The CDR3 DNA reads as TGTGCCAGTAGTACGACAGGGGCGACTGAGCAGTTCTTC.

A few counts support this clone. The same CDR3 also results from other DNA sequences found in this sample. V usage is TRBV11-3 and J usage is TRBJ1-1; D perhaps matches TRBD1 (5 bases). This CDR3 has 13 amino acids. Germline assignment: CDR1 SGHNT and CDR2 YENEEA. Trimming took 5 bases from V and 1 from J, leaving 8 bases between them. The CDR3 protein is CASSLDRNTEAFF. The CDR3 nucleotides are TGTGCCAGCAGCCTCGACAGGAACACTGAAGCTTTCTTT. Drawing the rest from reference TRBV11-3 and TRBJ1-1, the complete variable domain is EAGVVQSPRYKIIEKKQPVAFWCNPISGHNTLYWYLQNLGQGPELLIRYENEEAVDDSQLPKDRFSAERLKGVDSTLKIQPAELGDSAVYLCASSLDRNTEAFFGQGTRLTVV.

The rearrangement links TRBV5-1 to TRBJ1-1, with 9 bases matching TRBD1. The J segment lost 10 bases and the V segment lost 0 bases, leaving 13 bases of the junction unmatched. Germline lookup yields CDR1 SGHRS and CDR2 YFSETQ. The CDR3 loop spans 16 amino acids. The CDR3 is CASSLALGQGESGAFF. In nucleotides, the CDR3 is TGCGCCAGCAGCTTGGCTTTGGGACAGGGAGAATCGGGAGCTTTCTTT.

The J gene is TRBJ2-5, the V gene TRBV18; D might be TRBD1 (6 bases). The germline V and J ends were trimmed by 4 bases and 0 bases, with 12 bases remaining between them. The CDR3 is made up of 15 amino acids. Per the germline V gene, CDR1 is KGHSH and CDR2 is LQKENI. In nucleotides, the CDR3 is TGTGCCAGCTCACTTACCCAGGGGTACCAAGAGACCCAGTACTTC. As protein: CASSLTQGYQETQYF.

This clone was recorded a few times. V usage is TRBV11-2 and J usage is TRBJ1-6, with TRBD1 as a possible D gene (6 bases). Germline-derived CDR1 and CDR2 are SGHAT and FQNNGV. The CDR3 has 17 residues. V lost 5 bases to trimming and J lost 3 bases, with 17 bases between them. CDR3 sequence: CASSPQGGYRYNSPLHF. The CDR3 region has the DNA TGTGCCAGCAGCCCACAAGGGGGATACCGCTATAATTCACCCCTCCACTTT.

This clone showed up just a few times. This sample also contains other DNA sequences that code for the same CDR3. The chain employs TRBV28 and TRBJ1-5, with D possibly being TRBD1 (5 bases). V was pared by 6 bases and J by 0 bases, with 12 bases between. The CDR3 runs 15 residues. The germline V gene encodes CDR1 MDHEN and CDR2 SYDVKM. The CDR3 bases are TGTGCCAGCAGGAGTCAGGGTTATAGCAATCAGCCCCAGCATTTT. It yields the protein CASRSQGYSNQPQHF.

There are a few counts of this clone. The chain couples TRBV6-5 to TRBJ2-7; a weak D match, TRBD1 (6 bases). Germline V lookup: CDR1 MNHEY, CDR2 SVGAGI. V lost 5 bases and J lost 6, with 11 bases in between. The CDR3 loop spans 12 amino acids. This CDR3 is CASSADRREQYF. The CDR3 coding sequence is TGTGCCAGCAGTGCCGACAGGCGCGAGCAGTACTTC.

J is TRBJ2-3 and V is TRBV5-4, with TRBD1 matching 8 bases. Germline trimming cut 0 bases from V and 4 bases from J; bases unmatched to any gene: 10. The CDR3 is 17 amino acids. CDR1 is SGHNT and CDR2 is YYREEE in the germline V gene (reference sequence). The CDR3 region has the DNA TGTGCCAGCAGCTTGGCTACGCGGACAGGGAGCTCAGATACGCAGTATTTT. It codes for CASSLATRTGSSDTQYF. The whole variable domain, filled in from reference TRBV5-4 and TRBJ2-3, reads ETGVTQSPTHLIKTRGQQVTLRCSSQSGHNTVSWYQQALGQGPQFIFQYYREEENGRGNFPPRFSGLQFPNYSSELNVNALELDDSALYLCASSLATRTGSSDTQYFGPGTRLTVL.